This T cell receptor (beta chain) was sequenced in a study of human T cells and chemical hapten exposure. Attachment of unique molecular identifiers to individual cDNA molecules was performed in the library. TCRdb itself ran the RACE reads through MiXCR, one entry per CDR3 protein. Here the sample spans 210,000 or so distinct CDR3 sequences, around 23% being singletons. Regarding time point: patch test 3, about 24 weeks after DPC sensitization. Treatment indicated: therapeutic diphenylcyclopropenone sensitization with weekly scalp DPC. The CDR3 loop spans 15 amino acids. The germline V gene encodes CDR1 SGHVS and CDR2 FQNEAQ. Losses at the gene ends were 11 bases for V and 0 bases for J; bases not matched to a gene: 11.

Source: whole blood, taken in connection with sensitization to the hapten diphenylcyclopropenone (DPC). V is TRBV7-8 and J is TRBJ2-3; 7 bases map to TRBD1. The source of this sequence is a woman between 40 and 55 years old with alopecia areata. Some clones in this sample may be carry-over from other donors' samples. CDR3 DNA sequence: TGTGCCTCCAAACAGGGACAGACTAGCACAGATACGCAGTATTTT. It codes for CASKQGQTSTDTQYF.